This T cell receptor (beta chain) was recovered during a study of Graves' ophthalmopathy and Graves' hyperthyroidism. Study outcomes and limitations: A roughly 80% specificity and 87.88% sensitivity were achieved by a 13-signature model that separated ophthalmopathy from stable hyperthyroidism. Ophthalmopathy progression cases were predicted by the model with 55% to 71% sensitivity and around 72% specificity.

In regard to this clonotype: Its antigen is unknown.

Serum thyroxine and TRAb, along with clinical symptoms, thyroid ultrasound and orbital computed tomography, were what diagnosis relied on. V lost 5 bases and J lost 5, with 15 bases in between. CDR3 length: 15 amino acids. Germline lookup yields CDR1 KGHDR and CDR2 SFDVKD. RNA transcripts provided the template for amplifying TCR beta CDR3 regions. Scientists carried out first-round RT-PCR using HTBI primers and then a second-round multiplex PCR. TCRdb used MiXCR to reprocess the multiplex PCR reads, holding one entry per CDR3 protein. The data show almost 750,000 distinct CDR3 sequences, 40% seen once.

Sequences were obtained from peripheral blood. The TCR was taken from an adult man with Graves' ophthalmopathy. This chain joins TRBV24-1 and TRBJ1-5; the D gene is possibly TRBD1 (6 bases). The CDR3 DNA sequence: TGTGCCACCAGTGCGGAACAGGGTTTGGATCAGCCCCAGCATTTT. Amino acids: CATSAEQGLDQPQHF.